This passage covers 26 T cell receptor beta chains from one sample sequenced in a study of blood T cell repertoires in COVID-19. Some clones are missing from TCRdb's copy, which holds only in-frame ones; the method was immunoSEQ multiplex PCR. The table shows roughly 140,000 clones, with over 80% occurring only once. What was sequenced was peripheral blood. The receptors come from a woman older than 75 with acute or convalescent COVID-19.

This rearrangement joins TRBV24-1 to TRBJ2-1, with a tentative D call TRBD2 (6 bases). Trimming left V 3 bases short and J 7 bases short, with 18 bases between. CDR3 length equals 16 residues. Germline CDR1 and CDR2: KGHDR and SFDVKD. CDR3 protein: CATSDSRGTGGNEQFF. As DNA, the CDR3 is TGTGCCACCAGTGATAGCCGAGGTACAGGAGGGAATGAGCAGTTCTTC.

For this clone: One end of the junction is discordant with germline, which a read error may explain. The chain links TRBV2 to TRBJ1-4; the D gene is possibly TRBD1 (5 bases). Germline loops: CDR1 SNHLY, CDR2 FYNNEI. The CDR3 is 15 residues long. CDR3 bases: TGTGCCAGCAGGGAAGCGGGGGAGGGCGGTGAAAAACTGTTTTTT. Translation: CASREAGEGGEKLFF.

V gene TRBV5-5 combines with J gene TRBJ1-1, with D unclear. The CDR3 totals 12 residues. Germline V gene lookup returns CDR1 SGHKS and CDR2 YYEKEE (reference sequence). V lost 4 bases, J lost 7 bases, and 11 bases lay in between. CDR3 nucleotides: TGTGCCAGCAGCCTCCCGGGAGGTGAAGCTTTCTTT. It translates to CASSLPGGEAFF.

This clone was found once. The chain recombines TRBV2 with TRBJ2-7; D is unclear. CDR1 and CDR2 from the germline V gene are SNHLY and FYNNEI. The V and J ends lost 4 bases and 1 base respectively, with 5 bases between them. The CDR3 sequence is 12 residues long. The CDR3 here is CASSAFSYEQYF. As DNA, the CDR3 is TGTGCCAGCAGTGCTTTTTCCTACGAGCAGTACTTC.

V and J are TRBV7-9 and TRBJ1-4; D ambiguous. The length of the CDR3 is 16 residues. V was clipped by 5 bases and J by 3 bases, with 16 bases between them. From germline, CDR1 is SEHNR and CDR2 FQNEAQ (reference sequence). The CDR3 region is CASSRPDGVANEKLFF. In DNA, the CDR3 is TGTGCCAGCAGCCGACCCGACGGGGTGGCTAATGAAAAACTGTTTTTT.

This clone was detected a few times. The chain links TRBV5-4 to TRBJ2-3; D gene ambiguous. V gave up 2 bases and J gave up 7 bases, with 5 bases separating them. CDR1 and CDR2 (germline): SGHNT, YYREEE (reference sequence). CDR3 size: 11 residues. The CDR3 protein is CASSFRNTQYF. CDR3 sequence (DNA): TGTGCCAGCAGCTTTAGAAATACGCAGTATTTT.

V and J are TRBV7-2 and TRBJ2-1, with 10 bases aligning to TRBD1. Trimming removed 9 bases from V and 7 bases from J; junction bases left unmatched: 9. Germline values: CDR1 SGHTA, CDR2 FQGNSA. This CDR3 has 14 amino acids. The CDR3 spells CASRPGQGYNEQFF. CDR3 DNA sequence: TGTGCCAGTAGACCGGGACAGGGGTATAATGAGCAGTTCTTC.

This sequence joins TRBV5-1 and TRBJ1-1; maybe TRBD1 (6 bases). Germline values: CDR1 SGHRS, CDR2 YFSETQ. Deletions cut 0 bases from V and 1 base from J, with 13 bases between. This CDR3 spans 16 amino acids. CDR3 coding DNA: TGCGCCAGCAGCTTGGTCGGCAGGGGACAGAACACTGAAGCTTTCTTT. Translated, it gives CASSLVGRGQNTEAFF.

The chain has TRBV5-1 and TRBJ2-4; the match to TRBD1 covers 8 bases. CDR1 and CDR2 (germline): SGHRS, YFSETQ. CDR3 length: 14 residues. The trim removed 10 bases at V and 3 bases at J, leaving 9 bases unmatched. In DNA, the CDR3 is TGCGCCGAGCCTGGGGGACAGGACAAAAACATTCAGTACTTC. Translating it yields CAEPGGQDKNIQYF.

The rearrangement links TRBV3-1 (or the pseudogene TRBV3-2) to TRBJ2-1; 12 bases fit TRBD2. Per germline, CDR1 LGHDT and CDR2 YNNKEL (reference sequence). J gave up 5 bases and V 4 bases, and 6 bases lay outside the gene matches. The CDR3 is 16 amino acids. In DNA form, the CDR3 reads TGTGCCAGCAGCCCCAGGCTAGCGGGGGGGCACAATGAGCAGTTCTTC. Encoded protein: CASSPRLAGGHNEQFF.

The rearrangement uses TRBV12-3 or TRBV12-4 and TRBJ2-1; D is possibly TRBD1 (6 bases). Trimming removed 5 bases at V and 5 bases at J, with 10 bases between. This CDR3 comprises 13 residues. The CDR3 region is CASSPGTHNEQFF. Written as DNA, the CDR3 is TGTGCCAGCAGTCCAGGGACACACAATGAGCAGTTCTTC.

This chain connects TRBV5-6 to TRBJ1-2; D remains unclear. Trimming pared 0 bases from V and 1 base from J, leaving 13 bases between. CDR1 and CDR2 from the germline V gene are SGHDT and YYEEEE. The CDR3 consists of 16 residues. The CDR3 nucleotides are TGTGCCAGCAGCTTGGTTGGTCAGTACAATAACTATGGCTACACCTTC. This codes for CASSLVGQYNNYGYTF. Looking up the rest from reference TRBV5-6 and TRBJ1-2 gives the full variable domain: DAGVTQSPTHLIKTRGQQVTLRCSPKSGHDTVSWYQQALGQGPQFIFQYYEEEERQRGNFPDRFSGHQFPNYSSELNVNALLLGDSALYLCASSLVGQYNNYGYTFGSGTRLTVV.

J is TRBJ1-5 and V is TRBV12-1; the table's D gene call, TRBD1, was not cross checked with the DNA. TRBV12-1 is a documented pseudogene. The CDR3 spans 12 residues. The CDR3 DNA is TGTGCCAGCAGCCTGCCAGATCAGCCCCAGCATTTT. Protein sequence: CASSLPDQPQHF.

This clone was seen a single time. The chain joins TRBV5-1 to TRBJ2-1; D not resolved. The germline V gene has CDR1 SGHRS and CDR2 YFSETQ. V lost 1 base and J lost 6, with 8 bases in between. The length of the CDR3 is 13 residues. As DNA, the CDR3 is TGCGCCAGCAGCTTGTTTCTTAGCAATGAGCAGTTCTTC. It is translated as CASSLFLSNEQFF.

The chain is built from TRBV19 and TRBJ1-1; D gene uncertain. CDR3 size: 14 residues. The germline gives CDR1 LNHDA, CDR2 SQIVND (reference sequence). Trimming stripped 5 bases from V and 4 bases from J, with 14 bases between. The CDR3 here is CASSAKKFGTEAFF. DNA for the CDR3: TGTGCCAGTAGTGCCAAGAAATTCGGCACTGAAGCTTTCTTT.

This clone has just a few counts. This chain connects TRBV27 to TRBJ1-2; D remains ambiguous. Trimming left V 5 bases short and J 2 bases short, with 9 bases between. The CDR3 has 13 amino acids. Per the germline V gene, CDR1 is MNHEY and CDR2 is SMNVEV (reference sequence). The CDR3 coding sequence is TGTGCCAGCAGTGTGAGGGTAAACTATGGCTACACCTTC. Encoded protein: CASSVRVNYGYTF.

The chain carries TRBV11-2 and TRBJ1-2; D is unresolved. The V gene lost 5 bases and the J gene lost 4 bases, with 17 bases spanning the gap. The CDR3 consists of 15 residues. Germline CDR1 is SGHAT and CDR2 is FQNNGV. CDR3: CASSPISSHSYGYTF. CDR3 DNA: TGTGCCAGCAGCCCGATTAGTTCCCACAGCTATGGCTACACCTTC.

V gene TRBV30 combines with J gene TRBJ1-4; 7 nucleotides match TRBD1. V dropped 1 base and J dropped 1; count of bases not matched to a gene: 12. The CDR3 contains 18 residues. CDR1 is GTSNPN and CDR2 is SVGIG in the germline V gene (reference sequence). The CDR3 protein is CAWSAYPLRQGTNEKLFF. The CDR3 DNA follows: TGTGCCTGGAGTGCCTACCCCCTTCGACAGGGAACTAATGAAAAACTGTTTTTT.

The V and J genes are TRBV7-6 and TRBJ2-1, with a weak D call TRBD2 (6 bases). V lost 5 bases, J lost 5 bases, and 16 bases lay in between. This CDR3 contains 15 residues. CDR1 is SGHVS and CDR2 is FNYEAQ in the germline V gene. CDR3 in DNA: TGTGCCAGCAGCCTCGCTTGGGGGGTGAACAATGAGCAGTTCTTC. Translation gives CASSLAWGVNNEQFF.

CDR3 loop: CASSPREENTEAFF. In nucleotides, the CDR3 is TGTGCCAGCAGCCCGCGTGAAGAGAACACTGAAGCTTTCTTT. V gene TRBV7-8 combines with J gene TRBJ1-1; D not resolved. CDR1 and CDR2 (germline): SGHVS, FQNEAQ. Deletions cut 5 bases from V and 1 base from J, with 11 bases between. CDR3 length: 14 amino acids.

V is TRBV6-5 and J is TRBJ1-5, with D maybe TRBD1 (6 bases). V lost 6 bases, J lost 1 base, and 10 bases lay in between. This CDR3 is 14 amino acids long. Germline-derived CDR1 and CDR2 are MNHEY and SVGAGI. This CDR3 is CASSRGRSNQPQHF. CDR3 nucleotide sequence: TGTGCCAGCAGCAGGGGTCGGAGCAATCAGCCCCAGCATTTT.

The sample holds a few counts of this clone. The chain combines TRBV7-2 with TRBJ2-7; 11 bases line up with TRBD1. Losses at the gene ends were 4 bases for V and 7 bases for J; bases not matched to a gene: 6. In germline, CDR1 is SGHTA, CDR2 FQGNSA. The CDR3 is 14 residues long. CDR3 sequence: CASSSGQGAREQYF. The CDR3, as DNA: TGTGCCAGCAGCTCAGGACAGGGGGCGCGGGAGCAGTACTTC.

The genes are TRBV6-5 and TRBJ1-3; TRBD1 agrees at 7 bases. This CDR3 spans 15 amino acids. Germline V gene sequence: CDR1 MNHEY, CDR2 SVGAGI. V dropped 6 bases and J dropped 2; count of bases not matched to a gene: 7. CDR3 region: CASRDHRGAGNTIYF. The CDR3 DNA reads TGTGCCAGCAGGGATCACAGGGGCGCTGGAAACACCATATATTTT.

This clone was seen once. The CDR3: CASSLRGDGRDNSPLHF. The CDR3 DNA is TGCGCCAGCAGCTTGCGAGGAGATGGCCGGGATAATTCACCCCTCCACTTT. The V and J genes are TRBV5-1 and TRBJ1-6, with D hard to call. V was trimmed by 1 base and J by 5 bases, leaving 16 bases between them. The CDR3 loop spans 17 amino acids. Germline V gene data show CDR1 as SGHRS and CDR2 as YFSETQ. The variable domain in full, completed from reference TRBV5-1 and TRBJ1-6, reads KAGVTQTPRYLIKTRGQQVTLSCSPISGHRSVSWYQQTPGQGLQFLFEYFSETQRNKGNFPGRFSGRQFSNSRSEMNVSTLELGDSALYLCASSLRGDGRDNSPLHFGNGTRLTVT.

This clone was counted once. The chain carries TRBV5-4 and TRBJ2-7; 8 bases map to TRBD1. With V trimmed by 4 bases and J by 2 bases, 5 bases remained unmatched. The CDR3 is 14 amino acids. Germline V gives CDR1 SGHNT, CDR2 YYREEE (reference sequence). CDR3 residues: CASSLRQGTYEQYF. The DNA of the CDR3 is TGTGCCAGCAGCCTTAGACAGGGGACCTACGAGCAGTACTTC.

The chain combines TRBV5-1 with TRBJ2-7; 11 bases are shared with TRBD2. With 5 bases clipped from V and 12 bases from J, the junction kept 13 bases outside the gene matches. This CDR3 is 14 amino acids long. From germline, CDR1 is SGHRS and CDR2 YFSETQ. CDR3 sequence: CASRAGLAGAGWYF. DNA for the CDR3: TGCGCCAGCAGGGCAGGACTAGCGGGTGCCGGATGGTACTTC.